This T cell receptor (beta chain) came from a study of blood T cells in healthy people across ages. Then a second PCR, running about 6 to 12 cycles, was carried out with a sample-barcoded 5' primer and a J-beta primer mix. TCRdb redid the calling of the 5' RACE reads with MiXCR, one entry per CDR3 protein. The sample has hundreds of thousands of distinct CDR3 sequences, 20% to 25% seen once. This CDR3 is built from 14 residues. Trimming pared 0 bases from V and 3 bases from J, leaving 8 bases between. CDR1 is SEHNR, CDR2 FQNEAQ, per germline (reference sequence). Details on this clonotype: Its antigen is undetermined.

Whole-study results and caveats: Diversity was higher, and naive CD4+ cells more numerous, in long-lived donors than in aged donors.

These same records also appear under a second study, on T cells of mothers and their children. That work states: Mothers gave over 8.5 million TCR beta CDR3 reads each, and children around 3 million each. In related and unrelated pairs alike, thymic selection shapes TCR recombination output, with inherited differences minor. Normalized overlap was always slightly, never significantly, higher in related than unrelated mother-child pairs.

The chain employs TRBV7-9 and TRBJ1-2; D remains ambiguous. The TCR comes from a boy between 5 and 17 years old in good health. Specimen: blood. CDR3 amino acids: CASSLAEGDYGYTF. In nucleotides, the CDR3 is TGTGCCAGCAGCTTAGCGGAGGGTGACTATGGCTACACCTTC.